These 13 T cell receptor beta chains share one sample of origin, sequenced in a study of shared clonotypes between healthy human individuals (TCRdb year 2020). Library preparation employed the immunoSEQ multiplex PCR assay. TCRdb stores this immuneACCESS table with in-frame sequences only. Part of the clones is absent; in the studies checked, under half of the shortfall reflects unresolved V genes, and no reason is known for the rest. The sample has around 700,000 clones on record, around 72% of them singletons. Clones ranked in the top ten supply approximately 1.8% of the sample. Input material: memory CD4+ T cells sorted from blood. Explained via the paper, the cell subset or site label denotes: CD45RA-negative fraction. These receptors came from a woman aged 25 to 39 in good health.

J is TRBJ2-7 and V is TRBV2; D remains ambiguous. Trimming took off 9 bases at V and 4 bases at J, with 19 bases between the two ends. This CDR3 comprises 14 residues. In germline, CDR1 is SNHLY, CDR2 FYNNEI. This CDR3 is CASRGSFLSYEQYF. The CDR3, as DNA: TGTGCCAGTAGAGGCAGCTTTCTTTCATACGAGCAGTACTTC.

The chain couples TRBV28 to TRBJ1-5; tentative D call: TRBD1 (6 bases). Germline CDR1 and CDR2: MDHEN and SYDVKM. The V end lost 2 bases, the J end lost 4 bases, and 12 bases lay between the germline ends. The CDR3 runs 15 residues. CDR3 protein: CASSLPGVGNQPQHF. Written as DNA, the CDR3 is TGTGCCAGCAGTTTACCAGGGGTAGGGAATCAGCCCCAGCATTTT.

In this sample, this clone turned up once. This rearrangement joins TRBV6-6 to TRBJ2-5; 8 nucleotides agree with TRBD1. Trimming at V came to 6 bases and at J to 2 bases, leaving 5 bases not matched to a gene. The CDR3 is made up of 14 amino acids. The V gene's germline CDR1 is MNHNY and CDR2 SVGAGI (reference sequence). The CDR3 spells CASRTGTGQETQYF. As DNA, the CDR3 is TGTGCCAGCAGGACTGGGACAGGACAAGAGACCCAGTACTTC.

This chain uses TRBV5-1 with TRBJ2-6; D is ambiguous. V was shortened by 8 bases and J by 1 base, with 10 bases between the two germline ends. The germline CDR1 and CDR2 sequences are SGHRS and YFSETQ. This CDR3 comprises 14 residues. The CDR3 DNA follows: TGCGCCAGTTCGTATGGGTCTGGGGCCAACGTCCTGACTTTC. This sequence encodes CASSYGSGANVLTF.

The chain couples TRBV19 to TRBJ1-5; D is undetermined. V was pared by 6 bases and J by 1 base, with 16 bases between. This CDR3 is built from 16 residues. Germline CDR1 is LNHDA and CDR2 is SQIVND (reference sequence). The CDR3 protein is CASSLAGGYSNQPQHF. The CDR3 DNA reads TGTGCCAGTAGCCTGGCGGGTGGGTACAGCAATCAGCCCCAGCATTTT.

This sequence joins TRBV23-1 and TRBJ2-1; maybe TRBD1 (6 bases). TRBV23-1 belongs to the ORF category, with a function that is uncertain. The CDR3 is 17 residues long. Trimming shortened V by 8 bases and J by 5 bases, and 25 bases separated the two germline ends. This CDR3 reads CASPEGRQGWVNNEQFF. The CDR3 bases are TGCGCCAGCCCCGAGGGGCGCCAGGGGTGGGTCAACAATGAGCAGTTCTTC.

This chain connects TRBV5-1 to TRBJ2-5, with D possibly being TRBD1 (6 bases). Looked up from germline, CDR1 is SGHRS and CDR2 is YFSETQ. This CDR3 region has 15 residues. Trimming cost V 5 bases and J 2 bases, with 16 bases left between them. The CDR3 sequence is CASRSTGTSQETQYF. Written as DNA, the CDR3 is TGCGCCAGCAGGAGTACAGGGACATCACAAGAGACCCAGTACTTC.

V and J are TRBV4-1 and TRBJ1-4; D is undetermined. The CDR3 sequence is 15 residues long. Germline V gene data show CDR1 as MGHRA and CDR2 as YSYEKL. Trimming removed 0 bases from V and 5 bases from J, with 10 bases in between. The CDR3 coding sequence is TGCGCCAGCAGCCAAGATTCGATATTAAATGAAAAACTGTTTTTT. Translating gives CASSQDSILNEKLFF.

In this sample, this clone turned up once. J is TRBJ2-1 and V is TRBV28, with D perhaps TRBD2 (6 bases). Looked up from germline, CDR1 is MDHEN and CDR2 is SYDVKM. V gave up 8 bases and J gave up 0 bases, with 14 bases separating them. This CDR3 contains 15 residues. CDR3 residues: CASRDRSGSYNEQFF. In DNA, the CDR3 is TGTGCCAGCCGAGACCGTAGCGGCTCCTACAATGAGCAGTTCTTC.

This chain joins TRBV6-5 and TRBJ1-1, with 9 bases lining up with TRBD1. The CDR3 spans 14 residues. Germline V CDR1 and CDR2: MNHEY, SVGAGI. V lost 5 bases to trimming and J lost 4 bases; unmatched junction nucleotides: 5. The CDR3 sequence: CASSRRQGGTEAFF. The DNA of the CDR3 is TGTGCCAGCAGTCGCCGACAGGGGGGCACTGAAGCTTTCTTT.

The J gene is TRBJ1-2, the V gene TRBV28; D remains ambiguous. Germline V gives CDR1 MDHEN, CDR2 SYDVKM. The ends were cut back, 3 bases at V and 3 bases at J, with 11 bases in the middle. This CDR3 is built from 14 residues. The CDR3 sequence is CASSFPSGHYGYTF. The CDR3, as DNA: TGTGCCAGCAGTTTCCCCAGTGGTCACTATGGCTACACCTTC.

This chain connects TRBV19 to TRBJ2-1, with 12 bases fitting TRBD1. V trimming: 5 bases; J trimming: 10 bases; junction bases outside the gene matches: 15. Germline values: CDR1 LNHDA, CDR2 SQIVND (reference sequence). CDR3 length: 17 amino acids. In nucleotides, the CDR3 is TGTGCCAGTAGTTCCCCCCTCAAGGGACAGGGGGCGGAGGAGCAGTTCTTC. It encodes CASSSPLKGQGAEEQFF.

The genes are TRBV5-1 and TRBJ2-1, with TRBD2 identical over 13 bases. CDR1 is SGHRS and CDR2 is YFSETQ in the germline V gene. With V trimmed by 0 bases and J by 9 bases, 6 bases remained unmatched. The CDR3 runs to 16 residues. In DNA form, the CDR3 reads TGCGCCAGCAGCTTGGTACTAGCGGGAGGGGAGATTGAGCAGTTCTTC. It encodes CASSLVLAGGEIEQFF. The variable domain in full, completed from reference TRBV5-1 and TRBJ2-1, reads KAGVTQTPRYLIKTRGQQVTLSCSPISGHRSVSWYQQTPGQGLQFLFEYFSETQRNKGNFPGRFSGRQFSNSRSEMNVSTLELGDSALYLCASSLVLAGGEIEQFFGPGTRLTVL.